This T cell receptor beta chain appears in the sequencing data of a study of CD8+CD57+ T cells in acquired aplastic anemia. Whole-study context: An average of roughly 3 ug of DNA was obtained from sorted CD4+ and CD8+ cells.

TCR beta VDJ and CDR3 profiles were obtained from a genomic DNA template. TCRdb fed the reads into MiXCR, producing one record per CDR3 protein. The sample holds approximately 190,000 distinct CDR3 sequences, 40% to 50% seen once. Details on this clonotype: The antigen is undetermined. The conserved final phenylalanine or tryptophan is absent from the CDR3, which likely points to a read error.

Study-level points and caveats: No significant patient-versus-control difference appeared in CD8+ Simpson's diversity. Both patients and controls carried the same twenty-nine CD8+ CDR3 sequences.

The authors sequenced patients whose flow cytometry had shown CD8+CD57+ cell expansion. Every patient presented with severe acquired aplastic anemia. The CDR3 covers 14 residues. Per the germline V gene, CDR1 is WNHNN and CDR2 is SYGVQD (reference sequence). The J segment lost 2 bases and the V segment lost 5 bases, leaving 5 bases of the junction unmatched. The gene calls are TRBV10-1 and TRBJ1-1, with 7 bases identical to TRBD1. This receptor was obtained from a human donor with aplastic anemia. Sequencing used sorted CD4+, CD8+, or CD8+CD57+ T cells (not recorded which) from PBMCs. In DNA form, the CDR3 reads TGCGCCAGCAGTATAACAGGGGTAAACACTGAAGCTTTCCTT. Residues: CASSITGVNTEAFL.